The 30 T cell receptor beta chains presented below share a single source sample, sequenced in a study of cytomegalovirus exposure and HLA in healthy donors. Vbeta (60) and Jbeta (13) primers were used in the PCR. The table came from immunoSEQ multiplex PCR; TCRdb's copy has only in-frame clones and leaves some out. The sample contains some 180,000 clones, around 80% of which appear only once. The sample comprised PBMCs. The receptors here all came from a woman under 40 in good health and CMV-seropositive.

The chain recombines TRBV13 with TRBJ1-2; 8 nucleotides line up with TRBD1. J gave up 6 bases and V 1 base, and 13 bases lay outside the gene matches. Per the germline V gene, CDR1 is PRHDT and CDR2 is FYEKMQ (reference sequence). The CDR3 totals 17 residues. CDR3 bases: TGTGCCAGCAGCTTAGAAACTCATACGGACAGGGTTGATGGCTACACCTTC. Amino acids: CASSLETHTDRVDGYTF.

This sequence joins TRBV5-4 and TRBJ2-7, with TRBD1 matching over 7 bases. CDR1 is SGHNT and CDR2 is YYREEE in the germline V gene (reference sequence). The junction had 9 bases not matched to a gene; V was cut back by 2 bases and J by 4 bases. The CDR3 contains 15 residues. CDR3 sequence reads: CASSFRQGRTYEQYF. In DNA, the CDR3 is TGTGCCAGCAGCTTCCGACAGGGTCGGACTTACGAGCAGTACTTC.

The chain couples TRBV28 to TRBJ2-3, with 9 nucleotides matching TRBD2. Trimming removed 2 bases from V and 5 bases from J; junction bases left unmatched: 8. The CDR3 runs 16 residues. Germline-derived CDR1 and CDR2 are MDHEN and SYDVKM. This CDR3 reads CASSLVGGRDEDTQYF. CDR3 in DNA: TGTGCCAGCAGTTTAGTTGGCGGGAGGGATGAAGATACGCAGTATTTT.

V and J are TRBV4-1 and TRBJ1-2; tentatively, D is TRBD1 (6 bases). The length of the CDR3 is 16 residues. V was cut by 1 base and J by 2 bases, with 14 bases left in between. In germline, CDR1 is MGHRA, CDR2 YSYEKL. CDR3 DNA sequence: TGCGCCAGCAGCCAAGTGGGCAGGGGCCTAAACTATGGCTACACCTTC. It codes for CASSQVGRGLNYGYTF.

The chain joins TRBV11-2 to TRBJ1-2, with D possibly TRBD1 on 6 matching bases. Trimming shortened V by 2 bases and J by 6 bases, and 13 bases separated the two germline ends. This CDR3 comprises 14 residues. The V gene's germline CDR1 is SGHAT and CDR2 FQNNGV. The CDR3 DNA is TGTGCCAGCAGCTTACTTGGGGGCGGCGATGGCTACACCTTC. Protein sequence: CASSLLGGGDGYTF.

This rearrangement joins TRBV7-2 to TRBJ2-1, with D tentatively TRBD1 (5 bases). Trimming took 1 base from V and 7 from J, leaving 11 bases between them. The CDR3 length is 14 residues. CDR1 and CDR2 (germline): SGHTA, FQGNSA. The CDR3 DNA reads TGTGCCAGCAGCTTAGTTCCGGCAGGGAATGAGCAGTTCTTC. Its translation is CASSLVPAGNEQFF.

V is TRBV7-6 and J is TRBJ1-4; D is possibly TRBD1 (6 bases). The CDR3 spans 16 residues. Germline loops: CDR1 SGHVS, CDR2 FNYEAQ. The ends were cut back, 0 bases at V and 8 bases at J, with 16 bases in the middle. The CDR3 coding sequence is TGTGCCAGCAGCTTAGCGCTTGCAGGGGTTGGCGAAAAACTGTTTTTT. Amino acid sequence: CASSLALAGVGEKLFF.

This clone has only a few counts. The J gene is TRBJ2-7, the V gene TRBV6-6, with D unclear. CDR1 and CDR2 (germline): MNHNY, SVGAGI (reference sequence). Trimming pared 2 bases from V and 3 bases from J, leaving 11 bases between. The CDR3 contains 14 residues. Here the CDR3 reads CASSYGTENYEQYF. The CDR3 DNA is TGTGCCAGCAGTTACGGTACGGAGAACTACGAGCAGTACTTC.

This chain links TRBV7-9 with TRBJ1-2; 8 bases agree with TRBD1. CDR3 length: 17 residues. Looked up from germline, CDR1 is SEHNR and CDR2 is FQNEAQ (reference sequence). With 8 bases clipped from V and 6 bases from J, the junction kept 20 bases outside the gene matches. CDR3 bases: TGTGCCAGCTTCACAAGGGGGGGCCTACAGGGGGAGGATGGCTACACCTTC. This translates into CASFTRGGLQGEDGYTF.

DNA for the CDR3: TGTGCCAGCTCACCACCTGGGACTGAAACCTACGAGCAGTACTTC. It encodes CASSPPGTETYEQYF. This sequence joins TRBV18 and TRBJ2-7; tentatively, D is TRBD2 (6 bases). Per germline, CDR1 KGHSH and CDR2 LQKENI. The CDR3 has 15 residues. V was shortened by 0 bases and J by 2 bases, with 11 bases between the two germline ends. The full variable domain, completed using reference TRBV18 and TRBJ2-7, is NAGVMQNPRHLVRRRGQEARLRCSPMKGHSHVYWYRQLPEEGLKFMVYLQKENIIDESGMPKERFSAEFPKEGPSILRIQQVVRGDSAAYFCASSPPGTETYEQYFGPGTRLTVT.

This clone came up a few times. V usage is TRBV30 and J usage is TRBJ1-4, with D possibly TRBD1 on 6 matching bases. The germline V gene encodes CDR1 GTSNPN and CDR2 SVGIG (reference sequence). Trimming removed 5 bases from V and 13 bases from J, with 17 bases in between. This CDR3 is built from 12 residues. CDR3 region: CAWGGAAGGLFF. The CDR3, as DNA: TGTGCCTGGGGGGGGGCAGCCGGTGGACTGTTTTTT.

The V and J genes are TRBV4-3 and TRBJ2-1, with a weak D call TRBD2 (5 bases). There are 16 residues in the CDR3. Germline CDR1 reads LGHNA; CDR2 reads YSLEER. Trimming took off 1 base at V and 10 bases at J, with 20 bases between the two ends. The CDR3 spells CASSQAPASRAGEQFF. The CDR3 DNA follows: TGCGCCAGCAGCCAAGCACCGGCTTCAAGGGCGGGCGAGCAGTTCTTC.

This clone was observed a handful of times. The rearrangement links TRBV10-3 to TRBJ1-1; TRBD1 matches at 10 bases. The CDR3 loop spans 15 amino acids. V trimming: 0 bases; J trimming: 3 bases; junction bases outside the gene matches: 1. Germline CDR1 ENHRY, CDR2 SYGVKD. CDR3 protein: CAISESDRGDTEAFF. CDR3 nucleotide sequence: TGTGCCATCAGTGAGTCGGACAGGGGGGACACTGAAGCTTTCTTT.

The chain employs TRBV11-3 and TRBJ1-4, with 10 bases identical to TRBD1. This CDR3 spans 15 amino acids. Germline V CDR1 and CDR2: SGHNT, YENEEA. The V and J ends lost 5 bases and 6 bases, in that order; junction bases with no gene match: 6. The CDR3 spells CASSLTGTGDEKLFF. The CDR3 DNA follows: TGTGCCAGCAGCCTAACCGGGACAGGGGATGAAAAACTGTTTTTT. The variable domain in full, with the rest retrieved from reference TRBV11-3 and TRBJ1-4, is EAGVVQSPRYKIIEKKQPVAFWCNPISGHNTLYWYLQNLGQGPELLIRYENEEAVDDSQLPKDRFSAERLKGVDSTLKIQPAELGDSAVYLCASSLTGTGDEKLFFGSGTQLSVL.

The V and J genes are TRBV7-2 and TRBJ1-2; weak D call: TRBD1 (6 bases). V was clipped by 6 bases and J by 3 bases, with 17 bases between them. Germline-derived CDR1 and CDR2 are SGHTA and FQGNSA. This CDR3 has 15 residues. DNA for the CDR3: TGTGCCAGCAGTACCTATTCGCGGGGGCACTATGGCTACACCTTC. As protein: CASSTYSRGHYGYTF.

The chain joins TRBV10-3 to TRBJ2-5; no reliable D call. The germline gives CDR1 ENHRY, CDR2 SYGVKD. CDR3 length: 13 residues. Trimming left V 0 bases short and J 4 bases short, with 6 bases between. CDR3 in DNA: TGTGCCATCAGTGAGTCGCCGGGAGAGACCCAGTACTTC. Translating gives CAISESPGETQYF.

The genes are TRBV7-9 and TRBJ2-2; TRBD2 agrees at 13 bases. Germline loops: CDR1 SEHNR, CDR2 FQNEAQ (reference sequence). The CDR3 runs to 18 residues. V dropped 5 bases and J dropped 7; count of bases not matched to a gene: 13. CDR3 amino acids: CASSRGLAGIGQSGELFF. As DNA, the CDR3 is TGTGCCAGCAGCCGGGGACTAGCGGGGATCGGCCAGAGCGGGGAGCTGTTTTTT.

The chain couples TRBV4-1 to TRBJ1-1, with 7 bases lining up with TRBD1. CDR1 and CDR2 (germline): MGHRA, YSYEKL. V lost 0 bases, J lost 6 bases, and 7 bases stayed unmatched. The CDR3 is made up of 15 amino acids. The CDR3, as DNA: TGCGCCAGCAGCCAAGATGGCTACGGGACAGCTGAAGCTTTCTTT. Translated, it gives CASSQDGYGTAEAFF.

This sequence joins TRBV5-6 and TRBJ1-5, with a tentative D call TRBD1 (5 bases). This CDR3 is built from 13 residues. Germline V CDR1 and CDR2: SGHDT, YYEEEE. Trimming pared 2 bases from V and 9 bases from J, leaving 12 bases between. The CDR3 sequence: CASSFGGGGPQHF. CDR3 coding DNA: TGTGCCAGCAGCTTCGGCGGGGGGGGGCCCCAGCATTTT. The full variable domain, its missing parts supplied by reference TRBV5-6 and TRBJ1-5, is DAGVTQSPTHLIKTRGQQVTLRCSPKSGHDTVSWYQQALGQGPQFIFQYYEEEERQRGNFPDRFSGHQFPNYSSELNVNALLLGDSALYLCASSFGGGGPQHFGDGTRLSIL.

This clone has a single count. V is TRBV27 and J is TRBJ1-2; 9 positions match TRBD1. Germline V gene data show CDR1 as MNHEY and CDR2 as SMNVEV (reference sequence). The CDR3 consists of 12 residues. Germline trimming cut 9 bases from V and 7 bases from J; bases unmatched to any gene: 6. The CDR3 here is CASRQGVGGYTF. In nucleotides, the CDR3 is TGTGCCAGTCGACAGGGGGTGGGTGGCTACACCTTC.

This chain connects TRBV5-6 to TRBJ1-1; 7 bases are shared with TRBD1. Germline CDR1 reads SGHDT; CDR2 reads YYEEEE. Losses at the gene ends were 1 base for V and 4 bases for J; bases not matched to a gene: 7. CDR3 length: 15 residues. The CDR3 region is CASSLSPGGFTEAFF. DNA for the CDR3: TGTGCCAGCAGCTTGAGCCCAGGGGGTTTCACTGAAGCTTTCTTT.

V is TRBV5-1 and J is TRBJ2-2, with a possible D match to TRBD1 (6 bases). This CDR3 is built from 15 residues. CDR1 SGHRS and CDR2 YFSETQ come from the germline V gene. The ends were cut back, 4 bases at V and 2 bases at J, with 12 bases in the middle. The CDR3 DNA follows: TGCGCCAGCAGCGAGCGGACAGCCAACACCGGGGAGCTGTTTTTT. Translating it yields CASSERTANTGELFF.

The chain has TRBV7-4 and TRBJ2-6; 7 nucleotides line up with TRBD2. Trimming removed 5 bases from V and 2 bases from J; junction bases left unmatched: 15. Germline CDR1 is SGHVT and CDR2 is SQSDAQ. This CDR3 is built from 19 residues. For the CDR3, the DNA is TGTGCCAGCAGCGGGGGGGGAGGGCGGAATGTGCCTGGGGCCAACGTCCTGACTTTC. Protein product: CASSGGGGRNVPGANVLTF.

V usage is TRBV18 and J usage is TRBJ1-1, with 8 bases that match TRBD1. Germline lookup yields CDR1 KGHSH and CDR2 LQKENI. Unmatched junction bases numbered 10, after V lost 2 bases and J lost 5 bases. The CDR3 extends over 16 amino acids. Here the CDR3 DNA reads TGTGCCAGCTCACCAAGGTGGACAGGGTCAGGGACTGAAGCTTTCTTT. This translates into CASSPRWTGSGTEAFF.

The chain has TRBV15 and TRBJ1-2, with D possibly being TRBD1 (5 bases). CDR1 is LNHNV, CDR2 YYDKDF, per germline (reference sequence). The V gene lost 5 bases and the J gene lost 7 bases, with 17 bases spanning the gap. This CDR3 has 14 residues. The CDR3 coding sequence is TGTGCCACCAGCGGGACTATGAGTTCCGCTGGCTACACCTTC. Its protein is CATSGTMSSAGYTF.

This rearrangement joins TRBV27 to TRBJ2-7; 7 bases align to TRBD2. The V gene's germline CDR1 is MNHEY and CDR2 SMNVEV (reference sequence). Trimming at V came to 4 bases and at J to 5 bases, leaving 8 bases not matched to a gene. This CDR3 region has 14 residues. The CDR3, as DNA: TGTGCCAGCAGTTCTCGAGCGGGGCTAGACGAGCAGTACTTC. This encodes CASSSRAGLDEQYF.

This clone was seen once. The CDR3 DNA reads TGCGCCAGCAGCACAATAGCGGGGGCGACCGGGGAGCTGTTTTTT. This translates into CASSTIAGATGELFF. The rearrangement joins TRBV5-1 to TRBJ2-2, with 9 bases that match TRBD2. J gave up 5 bases and V 4 bases, and 6 bases lay outside the gene matches. This CDR3 region has 15 residues. CDR1 is SGHRS, CDR2 YFSETQ, per germline. Based on the CDR3 plus reference TRBV5-1 and TRBJ2-2, the full variable domain is KAGVTQTPRYLIKTRGQQVTLSCSPISGHRSVSWYQQTPGQGLQFLFEYFSETQRNKGNFPGRFSGRQFSNSRSEMNVSTLELGDSALYLCASSTIAGATGELFFGEGSRLTVL.

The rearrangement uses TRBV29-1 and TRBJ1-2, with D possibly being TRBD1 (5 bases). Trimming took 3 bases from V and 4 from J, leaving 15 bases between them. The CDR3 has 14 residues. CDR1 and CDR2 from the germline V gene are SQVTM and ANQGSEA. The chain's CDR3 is CSVDQGARGYGYTF. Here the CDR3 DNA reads TGCAGCGTTGATCAAGGGGCGCGGGGCTATGGCTACACCTTC.

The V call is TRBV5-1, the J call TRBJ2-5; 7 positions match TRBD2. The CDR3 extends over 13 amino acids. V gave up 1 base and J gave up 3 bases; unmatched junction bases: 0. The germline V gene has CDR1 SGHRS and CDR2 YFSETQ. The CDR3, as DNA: TGCGCCAGCAGCTTGAGCGGGGAAGAGACCCAGTACTTC. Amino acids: CASSLSGEETQYF.

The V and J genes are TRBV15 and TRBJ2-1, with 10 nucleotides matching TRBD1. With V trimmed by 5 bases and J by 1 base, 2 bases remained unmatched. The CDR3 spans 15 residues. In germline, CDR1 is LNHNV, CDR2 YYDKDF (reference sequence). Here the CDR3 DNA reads TGTGCCACCAGCCGGGACAGGGGTTCCTACAATGAGCAGTTCTTC. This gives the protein CATSRDRGSYNEQFF.